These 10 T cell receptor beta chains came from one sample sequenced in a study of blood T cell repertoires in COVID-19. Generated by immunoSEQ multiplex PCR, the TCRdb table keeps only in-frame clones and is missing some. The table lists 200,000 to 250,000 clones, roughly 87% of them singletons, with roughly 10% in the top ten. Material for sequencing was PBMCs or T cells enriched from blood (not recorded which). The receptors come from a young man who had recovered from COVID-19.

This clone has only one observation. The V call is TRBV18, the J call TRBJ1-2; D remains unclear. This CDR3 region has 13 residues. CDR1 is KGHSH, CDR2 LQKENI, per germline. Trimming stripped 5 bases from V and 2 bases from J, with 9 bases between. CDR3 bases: TGTGCCAGCTCAGGGCAGCCCAACTATGGCTACACCTTC. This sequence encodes CASSGQPNYGYTF. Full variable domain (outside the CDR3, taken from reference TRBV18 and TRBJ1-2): NAGVMQNPRHLVRRRGQEARLRCSPMKGHSHVYWYRQLPEEGLKFMVYLQKENIIDESGMPKERFSAEFPKEGPSILRIQQVVRGDSAAYFCASSGQPNYGYTFGSGTRLTVV.

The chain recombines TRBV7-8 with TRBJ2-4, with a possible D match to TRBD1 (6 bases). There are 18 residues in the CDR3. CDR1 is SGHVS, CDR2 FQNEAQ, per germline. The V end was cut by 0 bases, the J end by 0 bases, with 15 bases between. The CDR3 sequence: CASSLASRGSVAKNIQYF. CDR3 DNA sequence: TGTGCCAGCAGCTTAGCTAGCAGGGGATCTGTAGCCAAAAACATTCAGTACTTC.

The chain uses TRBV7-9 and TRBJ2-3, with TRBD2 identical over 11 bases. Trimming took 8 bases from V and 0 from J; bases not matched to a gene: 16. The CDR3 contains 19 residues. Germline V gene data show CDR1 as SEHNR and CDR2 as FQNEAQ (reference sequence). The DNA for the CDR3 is TGTGCCAGCCGCCCGATAGCGGGAGGGCCGTCAACTAGCACAGATACGCAGTATTTT. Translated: CASRPIAGGPSTSTDTQYF.

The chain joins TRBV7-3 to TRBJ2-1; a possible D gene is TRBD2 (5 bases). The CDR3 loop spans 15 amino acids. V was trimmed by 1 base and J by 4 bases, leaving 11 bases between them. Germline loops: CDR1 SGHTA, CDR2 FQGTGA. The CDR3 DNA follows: TGTGCCAGCAGCTTAAGCGCCGGCGGGTACAATGAGCAGTTCTTC. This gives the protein CASSLSAGGYNEQFF.

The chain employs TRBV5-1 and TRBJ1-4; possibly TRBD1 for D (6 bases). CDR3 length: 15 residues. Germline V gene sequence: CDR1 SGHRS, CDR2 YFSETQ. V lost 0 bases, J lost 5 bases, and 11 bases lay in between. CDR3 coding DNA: TGCGCCAGCAGCTTGGTTGCAGGGGTCAATGAAAAACTGTTTTTT. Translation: CASSLVAGVNEKLFF.

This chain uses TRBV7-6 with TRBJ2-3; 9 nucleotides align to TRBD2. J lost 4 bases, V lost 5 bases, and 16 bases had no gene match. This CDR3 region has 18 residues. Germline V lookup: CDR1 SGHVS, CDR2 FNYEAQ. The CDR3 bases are TGTGCCAGCAGCCCCCGGTCATTTGAGCGGGGGGTCTCAGATACGCAGTATTTT. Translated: CASSPRSFERGVSDTQYF.

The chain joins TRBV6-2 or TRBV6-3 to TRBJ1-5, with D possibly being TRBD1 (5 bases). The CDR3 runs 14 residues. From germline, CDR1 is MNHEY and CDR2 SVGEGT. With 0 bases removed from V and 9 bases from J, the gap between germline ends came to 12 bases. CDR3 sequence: CASSYSDISWPQHF. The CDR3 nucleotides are TGTGCCAGCAGTTACTCGGACATAAGTTGGCCCCAGCATTTT.

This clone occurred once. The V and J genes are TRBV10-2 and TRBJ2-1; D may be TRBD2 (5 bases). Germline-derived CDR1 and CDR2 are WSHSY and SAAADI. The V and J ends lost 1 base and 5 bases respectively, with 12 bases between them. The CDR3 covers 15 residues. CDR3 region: CASSEYPSPNNEQFF. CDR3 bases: TGCGCCAGCAGTGAGTACCCTAGCCCTAACAATGAGCAGTTCTTC.

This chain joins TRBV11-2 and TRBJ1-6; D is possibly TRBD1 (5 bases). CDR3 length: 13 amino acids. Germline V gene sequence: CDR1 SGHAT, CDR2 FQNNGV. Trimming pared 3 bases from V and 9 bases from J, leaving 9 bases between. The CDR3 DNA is TGTGCCAGCAGCTTGACAGCTCTTTCACCCCTCCACTTT. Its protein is CASSLTALSPLHF.

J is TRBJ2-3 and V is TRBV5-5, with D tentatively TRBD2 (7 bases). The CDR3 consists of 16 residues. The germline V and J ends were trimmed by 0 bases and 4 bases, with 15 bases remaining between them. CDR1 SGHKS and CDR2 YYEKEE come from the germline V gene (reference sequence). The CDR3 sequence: CASSLVPGGVSDTQYF. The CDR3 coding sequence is TGTGCCAGCAGCTTGGTGCCGGGGGGCGTATCAGATACGCAGTATTTT.